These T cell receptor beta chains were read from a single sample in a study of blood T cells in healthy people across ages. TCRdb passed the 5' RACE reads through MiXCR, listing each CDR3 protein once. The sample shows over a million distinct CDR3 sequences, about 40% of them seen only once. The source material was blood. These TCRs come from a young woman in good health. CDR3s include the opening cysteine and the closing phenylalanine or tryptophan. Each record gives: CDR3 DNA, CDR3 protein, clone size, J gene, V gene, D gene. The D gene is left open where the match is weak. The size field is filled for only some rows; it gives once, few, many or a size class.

TGTGCCAGCAGCCCCGTCGGGGTGGAAGAGACCCAGTACTTC CASSPVGVEETQYF few TRBJ2-5 TRBV7-2 -
TGTGCCAGCAGCCTTACCGGGACTAGTTCCGGGGAGCTGTTTTTT CASSLTGTSSGELFF - TRBJ2-2 TRBV4-2 TRBD2
TGTGCCAGCAGCTTAACCGAGAGCCGGGGGTGGCTGCCCTATGGCTACACCTTC CASSLTESRGWLPYGYTF - TRBJ1-2 TRBV7-2 -
TGTGCCATCAGTGACGGGAGGGGGTTAGAGACCCAGTACTTC CAISDGRGLETQYF few TRBJ2-5 TRBV10-3 TRBD2
TGCAGTGCTTCACCCGCCGGGAGCACCCCCTACGAGCAGTACTTC CSASPAGSTPYEQYF - TRBJ2-7 TRBV20-1 -
TGTGCCAGCAGCCTAAGTTCAGGGGCGAACACTGAAGCTTTCTTT CASSLSSGANTEAFF - TRBJ1-1 TRBV3-1 -
TGTGCCAGCACCGCGGACAGCTATGGCTACACCTTC CASTADSYGYTF few TRBJ1-2 TRBV6-6 -
TGCAGTGCTAGATTTAGGGCGGAACAGGGGTACAATGAGCAGTACTTC CSARFRAEQGYNEQYF - TRBJ2-5 TRBV20-1 TRBD1
TGTGCCAGCAGCCCCCCAGTAGGGGGCGACGGCTACACCTTC CASSPPVGGDGYTF few TRBJ1-2 TRBV7-9 TRBD1
TGTGCCATCAGTGAGGGGGGCAGGGGCCCTTCAATTGACTCCTACGAGCAGTACTTC CAISEGGRGPSIDSYEQYF few TRBJ2-7 TRBV10-3 -
TGCGCCAGCAGCATGGACAGGGTCTCCTACAATGAGCAGTACTTC CASSMDRVSYNEQYF - TRBJ2-7 TRBV5-1 TRBD1
TGCGCCAGCAGCTCCGGGACACACTTAGATTATGGTGAGCAGTTCTTC CASSSGTHLDYGEQFF few TRBJ2-1 TRBV5-1 -
TGTGCCAGCAGTTCTGGAAAGACCGGGACCAGCACAGATACGCAGTATTTT CASSSGKTGTSTDTQYF - TRBJ2-3 TRBV27 -
TGCAGTGCTCGAGGTACTAGCGGGGGGCCTCCCCAAGCCTACGAGCAGTACTTC CSARGTSGGPPQAYEQYF few TRBJ2-7 TRBV20-1 TRBD2